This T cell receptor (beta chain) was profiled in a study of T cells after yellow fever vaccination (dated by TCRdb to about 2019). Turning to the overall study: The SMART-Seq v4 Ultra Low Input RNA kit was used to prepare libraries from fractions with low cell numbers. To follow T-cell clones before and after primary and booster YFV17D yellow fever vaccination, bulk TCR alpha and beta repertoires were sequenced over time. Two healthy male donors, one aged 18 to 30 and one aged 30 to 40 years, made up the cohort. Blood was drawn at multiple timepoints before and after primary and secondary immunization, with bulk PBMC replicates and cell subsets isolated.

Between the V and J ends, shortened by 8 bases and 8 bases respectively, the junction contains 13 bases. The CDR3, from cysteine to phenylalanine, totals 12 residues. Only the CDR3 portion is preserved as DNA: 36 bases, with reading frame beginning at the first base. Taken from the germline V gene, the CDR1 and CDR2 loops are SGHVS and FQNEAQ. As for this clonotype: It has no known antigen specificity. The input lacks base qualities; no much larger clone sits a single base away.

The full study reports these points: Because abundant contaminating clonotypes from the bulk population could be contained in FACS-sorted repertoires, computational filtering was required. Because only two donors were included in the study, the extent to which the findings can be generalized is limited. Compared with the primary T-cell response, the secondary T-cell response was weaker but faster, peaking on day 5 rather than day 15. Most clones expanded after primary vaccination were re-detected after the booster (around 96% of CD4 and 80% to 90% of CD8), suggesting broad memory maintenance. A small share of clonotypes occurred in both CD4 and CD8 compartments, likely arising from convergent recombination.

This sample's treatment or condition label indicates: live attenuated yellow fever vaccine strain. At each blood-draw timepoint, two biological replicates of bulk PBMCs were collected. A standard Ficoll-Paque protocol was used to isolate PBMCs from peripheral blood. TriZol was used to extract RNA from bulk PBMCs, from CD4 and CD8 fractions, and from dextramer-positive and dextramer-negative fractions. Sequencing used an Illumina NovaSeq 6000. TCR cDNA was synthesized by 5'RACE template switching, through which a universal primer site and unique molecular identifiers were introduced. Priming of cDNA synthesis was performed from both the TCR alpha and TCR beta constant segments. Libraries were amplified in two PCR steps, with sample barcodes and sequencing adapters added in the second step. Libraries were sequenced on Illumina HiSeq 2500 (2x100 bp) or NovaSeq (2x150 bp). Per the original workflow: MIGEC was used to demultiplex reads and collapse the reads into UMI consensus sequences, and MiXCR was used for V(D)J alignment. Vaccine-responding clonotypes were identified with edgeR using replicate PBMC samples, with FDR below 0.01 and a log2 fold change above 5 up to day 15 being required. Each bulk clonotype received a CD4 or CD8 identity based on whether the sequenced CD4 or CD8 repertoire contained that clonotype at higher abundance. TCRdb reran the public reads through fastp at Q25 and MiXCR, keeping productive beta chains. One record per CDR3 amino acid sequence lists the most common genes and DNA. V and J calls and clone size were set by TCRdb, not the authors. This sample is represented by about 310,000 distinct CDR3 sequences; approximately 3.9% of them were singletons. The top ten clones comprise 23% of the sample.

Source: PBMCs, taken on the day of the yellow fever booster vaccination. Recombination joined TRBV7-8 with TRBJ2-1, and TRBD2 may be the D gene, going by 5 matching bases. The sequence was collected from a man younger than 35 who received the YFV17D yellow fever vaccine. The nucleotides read TGTGCCAGCTCTCGAGGGATGGATGAGCAGTTCTTC. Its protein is CASSRGMDEQFF.